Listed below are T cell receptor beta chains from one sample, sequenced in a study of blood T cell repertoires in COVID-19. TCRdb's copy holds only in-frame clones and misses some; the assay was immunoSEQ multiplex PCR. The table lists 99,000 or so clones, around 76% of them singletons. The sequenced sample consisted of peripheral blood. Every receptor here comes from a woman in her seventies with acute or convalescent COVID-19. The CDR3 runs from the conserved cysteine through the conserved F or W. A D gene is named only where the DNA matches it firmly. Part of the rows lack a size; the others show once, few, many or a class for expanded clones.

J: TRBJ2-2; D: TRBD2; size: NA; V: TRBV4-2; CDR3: CASSPRASGDSTGELFF; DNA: TGTGCCAGCAGCCCCCGCGCTAGCGGGGATTCCACCGGGGAGCTGTTTTTT
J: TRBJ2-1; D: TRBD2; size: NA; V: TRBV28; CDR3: CASNKGGREGSYNEQFF; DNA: TGTGCCAGCAATAAAGGAGGGAGGGAGGGCTCCTACAATGAGCAGTTCTTC
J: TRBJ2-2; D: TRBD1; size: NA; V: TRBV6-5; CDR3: CASRGSQGSAGELFF; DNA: TGTGCCAGCAGGGGCTCACAGGGGTCGGCCGGGGAGCTGTTTTTT
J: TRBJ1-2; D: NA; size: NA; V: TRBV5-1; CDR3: CASSFRNSVNYGYTF; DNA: TGCGCCAGCAGCTTTCGGAACAGTGTTAACTATGGCTACACCTTC
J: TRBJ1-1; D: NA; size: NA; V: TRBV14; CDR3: CASSQDLRSEAFF; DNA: TGTGCCAGCAGCCAAGACCTGAGGTCTGAAGCTTTCTTT
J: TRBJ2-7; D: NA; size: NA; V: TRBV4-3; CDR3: CASSQDYDMPYEQYF; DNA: TGCGCCAGCAGCCAAGATTACGACATGCCCTACGAGCAGTACTTC
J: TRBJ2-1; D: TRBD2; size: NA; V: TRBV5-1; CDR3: CASSSTSWSSYNEQFF; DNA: TGCGCCAGCAGCTCGACTAGCTGGAGCTCCTACAATGAGCAGTTCTTC
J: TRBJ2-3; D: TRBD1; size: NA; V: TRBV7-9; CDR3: CASSSSTGVGTDTQYF; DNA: TGTGCCAGCAGCTCTTCGACAGGGGTGGGCACAGATACGCAGTATTTT
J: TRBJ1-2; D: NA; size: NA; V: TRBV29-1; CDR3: CSVVPQGRHPYTF; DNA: TGCAGCGTTGTACCGCAGGGCCGCCATCCATACACCTTC
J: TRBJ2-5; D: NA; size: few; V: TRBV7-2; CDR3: CASSSGQPRETQYF; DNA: TGTGCCAGCAGCTCTGGACAGCCCCGGGAGACCCAGTACTTC
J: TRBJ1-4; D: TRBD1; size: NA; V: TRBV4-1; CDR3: CASSQGQGKDEKLFF; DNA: TGCGCCAGCAGCCAAGGACAGGGAAAGGATGAAAAACTGTTTTTT
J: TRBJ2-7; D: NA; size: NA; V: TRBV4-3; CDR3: CASSSHPGYEQYF; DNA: TGCGCCAGCAGCTCACACCCGGGTTACGAGCAGTACTTC
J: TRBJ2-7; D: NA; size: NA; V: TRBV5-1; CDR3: CASSFTSAYEQYF; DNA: TGCGCCAGCAGCTTCACTTCTGCCTACGAGCAGTACTTC
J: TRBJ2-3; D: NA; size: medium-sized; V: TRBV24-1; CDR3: CATSVADTQYF; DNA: TGTGCCACCAGTGTCGCAGATACGCAGTATTTT
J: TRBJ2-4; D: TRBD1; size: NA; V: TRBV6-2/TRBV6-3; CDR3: CASSFPGTGSKNIQYF; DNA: TGTGCCAGCAGTTTTCCCGGGACAGGGTCCAAAAACATTCAGTACTTC
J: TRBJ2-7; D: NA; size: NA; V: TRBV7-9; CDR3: CASSSRGYEQYF; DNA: TGTGCCAGCAGCTCCCGAGGTTACGAGCAGTACTTC
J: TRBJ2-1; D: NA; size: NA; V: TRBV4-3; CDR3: CASSQGGLNNEQFF; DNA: TGCGCCAGCAGCCAAGGGGGCCTAAACAATGAGCAGTTCTTC
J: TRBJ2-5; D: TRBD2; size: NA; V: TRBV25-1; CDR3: CASRRGNQGTQYF; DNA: TGTGCTTCGAGGCGGGGGAACCAAGGGACCCAGTACTTC
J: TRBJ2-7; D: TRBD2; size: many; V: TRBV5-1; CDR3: CACLSGWVGRGGEQYF; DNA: TGCGCCTGCTTGAGCGGTTGGGTGGGCCGGGGGGGGGAGCAGTACTTC
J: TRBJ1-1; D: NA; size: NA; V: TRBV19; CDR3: CASNPFGGGRNTEAFF; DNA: TGTGCCAGTAACCCGTTTGGGGGGGGGAGGAACACTGAAGCTTTCTTT
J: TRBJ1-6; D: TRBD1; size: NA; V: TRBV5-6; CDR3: CASSPAGTADSYNSPLHF; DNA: TGTGCCAGCAGCCCTGCAGGGACAGCCGACTCCTATAATTCACCCCTCCACTTT
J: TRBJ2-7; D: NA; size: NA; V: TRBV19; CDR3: CASNFGRGNYEQYF; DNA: TGTGCCAGTAATTTTGGAAGGGGGAATTACGAGCAGTACTTC
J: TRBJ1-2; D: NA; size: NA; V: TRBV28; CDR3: CASSQKSYGYTF; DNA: TGTGCCAGCAGTCAGAAGTCCTATGGCTACACCTTC
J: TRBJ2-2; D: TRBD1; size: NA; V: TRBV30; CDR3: CAGKGDRGTGELFF; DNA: TGTGCCGGAAAGGGAGACAGGGGCACCGGGGAGCTGTTTTTT
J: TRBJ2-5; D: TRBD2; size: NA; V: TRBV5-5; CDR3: CASSLGLAGGHETQYF; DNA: TGTGCCAGCAGCTTGGGACTAGCGGGGGGGCATGAGACCCAGTACTTC
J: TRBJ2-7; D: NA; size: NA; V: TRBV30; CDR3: CAWSLVEGRTEQYF; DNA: TGTGCCTGGAGTCTAGTTGAGGGTCGCACCGAGCAGTACTTC
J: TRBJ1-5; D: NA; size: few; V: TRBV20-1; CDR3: CSASLGRWEGQHF; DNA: TGCAGTGCTAGTTTGGGTCGCTGGGAGGGCCAGCATTTT
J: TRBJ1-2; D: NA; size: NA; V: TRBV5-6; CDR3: CASSSVIRDGYTF; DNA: TGTGCCAGCAGCTCTGTAATCCGGGATGGCTACACCTTC
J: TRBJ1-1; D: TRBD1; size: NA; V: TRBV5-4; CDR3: CASSLLTGTGNTEAFF; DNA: TGTGCCAGCAGCTTGCTGACCGGGACAGGGAACACTGAAGCTTTCTTT
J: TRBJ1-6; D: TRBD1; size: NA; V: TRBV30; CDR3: CAWSVLGTATHF; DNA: TGTGCCTGGAGTGTACTCGGGACAGCTACTCACTTT
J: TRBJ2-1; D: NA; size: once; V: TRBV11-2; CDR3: CASKGRGIEQFF; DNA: TGTGCCAGCAAGGGCAGAGGGATTGAGCAGTTCTTC
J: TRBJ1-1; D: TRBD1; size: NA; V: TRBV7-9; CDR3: CASSPWTGRDTEAFF; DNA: TGTGCCAGCAGCCCCTGGACAGGGAGGGACACTGAAGCTTTCTTT
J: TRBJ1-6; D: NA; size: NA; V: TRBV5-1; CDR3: CASSLEAGNSPLHF; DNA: TGCGCCAGCAGCTTGGAGGCAGGGAATTCACCCCTCCACTTT
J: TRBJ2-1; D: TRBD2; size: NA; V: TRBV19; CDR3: CASSNRGLAALHEQFF; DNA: TGTGCCAGTAGTAACAGGGGACTAGCAGCTTTACATGAGCAGTTCTTC
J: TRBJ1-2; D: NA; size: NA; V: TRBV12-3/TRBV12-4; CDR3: CASSFRYYGYTF; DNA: TGTGCCAGCAGTTTCAGGTACTATGGCTACACCTTC
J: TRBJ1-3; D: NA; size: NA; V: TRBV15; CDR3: CATSRDHSIGGTGNTIYF; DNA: TGTGCCACCAGCAGAGATCACTCAATTGGGGGCACTGGAAACACCATATATTTT
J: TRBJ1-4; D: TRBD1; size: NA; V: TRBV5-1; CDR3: CASRDRGGEKLFF; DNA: TGCGCCAGCAGGGACAGGGGAGGTGAAAAACTGTTTTTT
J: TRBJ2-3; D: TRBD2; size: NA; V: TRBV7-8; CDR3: CASSLVLAETTDTQYF; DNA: TGTGCCAGCAGCTTAGTCCTAGCGGAGACCACAGATACGCAGTATTTT
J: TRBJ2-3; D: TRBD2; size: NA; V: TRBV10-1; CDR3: CASSGGGYTDTQYF; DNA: TGCGCCAGCAGTGGGGGGGGATACACAGATACGCAGTATTTT
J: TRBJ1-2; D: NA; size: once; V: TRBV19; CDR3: CASSIGQGFDYGYTF; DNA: TGTGCCAGTAGTATCGGGCAGGGGTTCGACTATGGCTACACCTTC
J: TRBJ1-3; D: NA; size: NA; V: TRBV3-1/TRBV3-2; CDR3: CASSLSQGLGGNTIYF; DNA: TGTGCCAGCAGTCTCTCGCAGGGCCTAGGGGGAAACACCATATATTTT
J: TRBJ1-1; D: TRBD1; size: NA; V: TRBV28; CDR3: CASIMGDRVKLTEAFF; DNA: TGTGCCAGCATTATGGGGGACAGGGTAAAGTTGACTGAAGCTTTCTTT
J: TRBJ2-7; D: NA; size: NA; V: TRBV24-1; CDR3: CATSAGAFYEQYF; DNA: TGTGCCACCAGTGCAGGGGCGTTCTACGAGCAGTACTTC
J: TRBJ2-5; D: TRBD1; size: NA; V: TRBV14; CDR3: CASSLSGTGKESQYF; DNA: TGTGCCAGCAGCCTCTCCGGGACAGGGAAAGAGAGCCAGTACTTC
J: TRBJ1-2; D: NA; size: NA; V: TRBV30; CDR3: CAWTGIHGYTF; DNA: TGTGCCTGGACGGGGATACATGGCTACACCTTC
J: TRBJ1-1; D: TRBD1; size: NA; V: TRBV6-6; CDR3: CASKAGTGASEAFF; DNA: TGTGCCAGCAAAGCCGGGACAGGGGCATCCGAAGCTTTCTTT
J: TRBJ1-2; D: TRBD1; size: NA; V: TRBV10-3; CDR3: CAMTTGADGYTF; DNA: TGTGCCATGACGACAGGGGCGGATGGCTACACCTTC
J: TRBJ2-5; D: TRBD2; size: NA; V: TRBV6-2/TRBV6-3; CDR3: CASSPRGLAIVETQYF; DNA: TGTGCCAGCAGTCCGAGGGGACTAGCGATTGTAGAGACCCAGTACTTC
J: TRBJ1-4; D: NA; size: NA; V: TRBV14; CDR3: CASSQHTGMANEKLFF; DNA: TGTGCCAGCAGCCAGCATACAGGGATGGCTAATGAAAAACTGTTTTTT
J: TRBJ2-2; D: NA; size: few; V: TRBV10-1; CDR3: CASSESGGNRLFF; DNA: TGCGCCAGCAGTGAGTCTGGAGGGAATCGGCTGTTTTTT
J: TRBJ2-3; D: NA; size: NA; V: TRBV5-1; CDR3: CASSRARGGTDTQYF; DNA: TGCGCCAGCAGTCGGGCCCGGGGAGGCACAGATACGCAGTATTTT